This TCR beta chain was recorded in a study of blood T cell repertoires in COVID-19. At the level of the study: PBMCs, B-cell-depleted T cells, or T cells were the source of the cDNA or gDNA that made up the material.

Repertoires were generated with immunoSEQ multiplex PCR, while TCRdb's copy carries only in-frame clones and drops some. Of more than 15,000 clones listed, 88% are singletons. The sequence derives from a human donor in a cohort sampled during active COVID-19. The source material was peripheral blood.

The CDR3 DNA reads TGTGCCAGCTCACCCCCTCGACAGGGAGGCGGCTACACCTTC. This codes for CASSPPRQGGGYTF. The J gene is TRBJ1-2, the V gene TRBV18; 7 nucleotides agree with TRBD1. This CDR3 has 14 residues. Germline CDR1 reads KGHSH; CDR2 reads LQKENI. V lost 3 bases, J lost 8 bases, and 9 bases stayed unmatched.